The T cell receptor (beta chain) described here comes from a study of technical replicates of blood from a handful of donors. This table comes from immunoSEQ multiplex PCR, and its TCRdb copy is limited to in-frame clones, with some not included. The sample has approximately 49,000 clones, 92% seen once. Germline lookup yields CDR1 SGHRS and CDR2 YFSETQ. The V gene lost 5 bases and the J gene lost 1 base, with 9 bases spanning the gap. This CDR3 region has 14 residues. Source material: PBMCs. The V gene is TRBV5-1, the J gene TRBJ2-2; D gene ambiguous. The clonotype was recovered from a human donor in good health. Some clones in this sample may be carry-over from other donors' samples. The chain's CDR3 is CASREPGNTGELFF. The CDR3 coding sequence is TGCGCCAGCAGGGAGCCGGGGAACACCGGGGAGCTGTTTTTT.